The clone carrying this TCR beta chain has only one observation. Its antigen is not identified. This sample is part of a study of OX40 agonist ivuxolimab in advanced cancers. Regarding the study as a whole: Among the lowest peripheral clonal expansion occurred in 0.1-3.0 mg/kg partial responders.

Measured with immunoSEQ multiplex PCR; TCRdb has only the in-frame clones, and not every one. Of around 30,000 clones listed, 65% to 90% are singletons. The CDR3 is made up of 14 amino acids. Between the trimmed V and J ends, which lost 1 base and 3 bases, there was a span of 10 bases. The germline V gene encodes CDR1 SQVTM and CDR2 ANQGSEA. The chain recombines TRBV29-1 with TRBJ2-1; TRBD1 might be the D (5 bases). This receptor was identified in an adult with an advanced solid tumor such as melanoma, head and neck, liver or kidney cancer. The sequenced sample was CD4+ or CD8+ T cells sorted from blood, obtained in a trial of the OX40 agonist ivuxolimab. For the CDR3, the DNA is TGCAGCGTTGAAGGGACACGTCTCTACAATGAGCAGTTCTTC. This codes for CSVEGTRLYNEQFF.